This T cell receptor beta chain was recorded in a study of T-cell memory formation after mild COVID-19. TCRdb independently ran MiXCR on the 5' RACE reads; one entry per CDR3 protein. The data contain about 49,000 distinct CDR3 sequences, 27% of them singletons. V was shortened by 4 bases and J by 0 bases, with 10 bases between the two germline ends. This CDR3 is 15 amino acids long. Germline CDR1 is LGHNA and CDR2 is YNFKEQ. A remark on this clonotype: The target antigen is unknown.

Broader study findings: There was no confirmation that second-wave clones peaking on day 37 were SARS-CoV-2 specific. For contracting clones, CD4+ ones sat mainly in CM and EM, CD8+ in EMRA. Clones shrinking between day 15 and 85 showed a balanced CD4/CD8 split, and those that grew later tilted toward CD4+. Some SARS-CoV-2-responding clones were already detected in memory before infection.

The rearrangement joins TRBV4-2 to TRBJ2-1, with D perhaps matching TRBD2 (5 bases). Sequencing input: PBMCs or a T cell subset sorted from them (not recorded which). This sequence originates from a man in his late teens or twenties who had mild COVID-19 (a few samples of this study predate the infection). Cell type and time point are not known. The CDR3 coding sequence is TGTGCCAGCAGCCTCGACGGGGACTCCTACAATGAGCAGTTCTTC. Residues: CASSLDGDSYNEQFF.